This entry lists 26 T cell receptor beta chains sequenced from one sample in a study of blood T cell repertoires in COVID-19 (TCRdb year 2020). Library generation was performed with the immunoSEQ multiplex PCR assay. The clones in this table, taken by TCRdb from immuneACCESS, are in-frame only. Not every clone is retained; where verified, under half of the shortfall comes from an unresolved V gene, and the cause of the rest is unknown. Counted in this sample were around 140,000 clones; around 83% of them appeared once. The ten largest clones represent 10% of the sample. Sequencing input: peripheral blood. Receptor source: a man between 60 and 70 years old with active or convalescent COVID-19.

This chain joins TRBV7-9 and TRBJ1-6, with TRBD1 matching over 7 bases. V was clipped by 1 base and J by 5 bases; unmatched bases: 2. The germline V gene has CDR1 SEHNR and CDR2 FQNEAQ (reference sequence). This CDR3 comprises 15 residues. The CDR3 reads CASSLDRGHNSPLHF. The CDR3 DNA follows: TGTGCCAGCAGCTTAGACAGGGGTCATAATTCACCCCTCCACTTT.

This clone has just one count. The identical CDR3 is also encoded by other nucleotide sequences in the sample. This chain joins TRBV11-3 and TRBJ1-1; no definite D call. The germline CDR1 and CDR2 sequences are SGHNT and YENEEA. V gave up 3 bases and J gave up 2 bases, with 7 bases separating them. This CDR3 contains 13 residues. DNA of the CDR3: TGTGCCAGCAGCTTGGCCAGAAACACTGAAGCTTTCTTT. This gives the protein CASSLARNTEAFF. The whole variable domain, filled in from reference TRBV11-3 and TRBJ1-1, reads EAGVVQSPRYKIIEKKQPVAFWCNPISGHNTLYWYLQNLGQGPELLIRYENEEAVDDSQLPKDRFSAERLKGVDSTLKIQPAELGDSAVYLCASSLARNTEAFFGQGTRLTVV.

The rearrangement joins TRBV9 to TRBJ2-3; D is possibly TRBD2 (5 bases). Germline V CDR1 and CDR2: SGDLS, YYNGEE. Trimming cost V 0 bases and J 5 bases, with 7 bases left between them. The CDR3 runs 13 residues. For the CDR3, the DNA is TGTGCCAGCAGCGTAGATAGCGAAGATACGCAGTATTTT. It codes for CASSVDSEDTQYF.

The V call is TRBV4-3, the J call TRBJ2-3; TRBD2 aligns across 8 bases. J was trimmed by 4 bases and V by 0 bases; bases with no gene match: 6. Germline-derived CDR1 and CDR2 are LGHNA and YSLEER. This CDR3 spans 16 amino acids. The CDR3 DNA follows: TGCGCCAGCAGCCAAGATCGGGGGGGTGTCTCAGATACGCAGTATTTT. Its protein product is CASSQDRGGVSDTQYF.

V gene TRBV5-6 combines with J gene TRBJ1-3; 9 bases fit TRBD1. V lost 1 base to trimming and J lost 3 bases; unmatched junction nucleotides: 5. The CDR3 runs to 16 residues. Germline V lookup: CDR1 SGHDT, CDR2 YYEEEE. CDR3 in DNA: TGTGCCAGCAGCTTGTCTGGGACAGGGAGTGGAAACACCATATATTTT. Translation: CASSLSGTGSGNTIYF.

The CDR3 DNA follows: TGTGCCAGCAGCTTAACCCGGGACAGGGGGCGGAACATTCAGTACTTC. It specifies CASSLTRDRGRNIQYF. This rearrangement joins TRBV11-3 to TRBJ2-4; 12 nucleotides align to TRBD1. Per the germline V gene, CDR1 is SGHNT and CDR2 is YENEEA. This CDR3 spans 16 amino acids. Trimming removed 2 bases from V and 7 bases from J; junction bases left unmatched: 6.

The V gene is TRBV2, the J gene TRBJ2-7; D is perhaps TRBD1 (8 bases). Trimming took 5 bases from V and 6 from J, leaving 17 bases between them. CDR3 length: 14 amino acids. Germline-derived CDR1 and CDR2 are SNHLY and FYNNEI. In nucleotides, the CDR3 is TGTGCCAGCAGTCCCCGGACAGGGAGGGGCGAGCAGTACGTC. It specifies CASSPRTGRGEQYV.

The rearrangement joins TRBV12-1 to TRBJ1-4; no check of the table's D call, TRBD1, against the DNA was made. TRBV12-1 is a listed pseudogene. This CDR3 has 14 residues. CDR3 residues: CASLQGFSDEKLFF. Here the CDR3 DNA reads TGTGCCAGTCTACAGGGGTTCTCGGATGAAAAACTGTTTTTT.

This chain connects TRBV29-1 to TRBJ2-1, with 11 bases identical to TRBD2. Germline V lookup: CDR1 SQVTM, CDR2 ANQGSEA. The V and J ends lost 4 bases and 5 bases, in that order; junction bases with no gene match: 10. There are 16 residues in the CDR3. CDR3 bases: TGCAGCGTTGGATTGGCACTAGCGGGAGCCCACAATGAGCAGTTCTTC. Translation: CSVGLALAGAHNEQFF.

This clone occurred once. The chain is built from TRBV6-5 and TRBJ1-1; D is possibly TRBD1 (6 bases). The germline V and J ends were trimmed by 11 bases and 4 bases, with 17 bases remaining between them. Germline V lookup: CDR1 MNHEY, CDR2 SVGAGI. CDR3 length: 13 amino acids. CDR3 residues: CAVGGGRLTEAFF. The CDR3 DNA reads TGTGCCGTCGGGGGGGGGCGCCTCACTGAAGCTTTCTTT.

This rearrangement joins TRBV5-1 to TRBJ2-1; 7 nucleotides line up with TRBD1. With V trimmed by 6 bases and J by 6 bases, 15 bases remained unmatched. The CDR3 loop spans 16 amino acids. CDR1 is SGHRS, CDR2 YFSETQ, per germline. CDR3 nucleotides: TGCGCCAGCAACTTTGAACCAACTCGGACAGGCAATGAGCAGTTCTTC. This encodes CASNFEPTRTGNEQFF.

This chain links TRBV5-8 with TRBJ1-2; 11 bases are a match to TRBD1. J gave up 4 bases and V 4 bases, and 12 bases lay outside the gene matches. There are 17 residues in the CDR3. In germline, CDR1 is SGHTS, CDR2 YDEGEE. The CDR3 spells CASSPPDRGRDSYGYTF. In DNA form, the CDR3 reads TGTGCCAGCAGCCCTCCGGACAGGGGGCGAGACTCCTATGGCTACACCTTC.

The sample holds one count of this clone. The chain links TRBV12-3 or TRBV12-4 to TRBJ1-2; 7 nucleotides line up with TRBD1. This CDR3 has 13 amino acids. Trimming removed 4 bases from V and 8 bases from J; junction bases left unmatched: 7. The CDR3 sequence is CASSSGGVGGYTF. CDR3 bases: TGTGCCAGCAGTTCAGGGGGTGTAGGCGGCTACACCTTC.

This chain links TRBV4-1 with TRBJ1-3, with 9 positions matching TRBD1. There are 15 residues in the CDR3. J gave up 8 bases and V 4 bases, and 9 bases lay outside the gene matches. Germline V lookup: CDR1 MGHRA, CDR2 YSYEKL. In nucleotides, the CDR3 is TGCGCCAGCAGCCCCCGGACAGGGGAGGGACACACCATATATTTT. Its protein product is CASSPRTGEGHTIYF.

The chain carries TRBV7-6 and TRBJ1-1; D unclear. V gave up 5 bases and J gave up 2 bases, with 18 bases separating them. The CDR3 contains 16 residues. Per germline, CDR1 SGHVS and CDR2 FNYEAQ. The CDR3 sequence: CASSPFRSRRNTEAFF. CDR3 nucleotides: TGTGCCAGCAGCCCGTTTCGAAGTCGGAGAAACACTGAAGCTTTCTTT.

This clone was observed a handful of times. This chain links TRBV7-9 with TRBJ1-4, with 8 bases fitting TRBD1. Per the germline V gene, CDR1 is SEHNR and CDR2 is FQNEAQ (reference sequence). V lost 4 bases, J lost 2 bases, and 0 bases stayed unmatched. The length of the CDR3 is 14 residues. CDR3 bases: TGTGCCAGCAGCTACAGGGGGACTAATGAAAAACTGTTTTTT. Its translation is CASSYRGTNEKLFF. The complete variable domain, with remaining parts taken from reference TRBV7-9 and TRBJ1-4, reads DTGVSQNPRHKITKRGQNVTFRCDPISEHNRLYWYRQTLGQGPEFLTYFQNEAQLEKSRLLSDRFSAERPKGSFSTLEIQRTEQGDSAMYLCASSYRGTNEKLFFGSGTQLSVL.

The CDR3: CASSPGLKGTQPPAGGYTF. The DNA of the CDR3 is TGTGCCAGCAGCCCGGGACTGAAGGGAACACAACCTCCGGCCGGTGGCTACACCTTC. This sequence joins TRBV7-9 and TRBJ1-2; D possibly corresponds to TRBD1 (5 bases). Germline CDR1 is SEHNR and CDR2 is FQNEAQ (reference sequence). The V end lost 5 bases, the J end lost 7 bases, and 32 bases lay between the germline ends. The CDR3 has 19 amino acids.

J is TRBJ1-1 and V is TRBV7-2; TRBD1 is a possible D gene (6 bases). This CDR3 comprises 14 residues. V dropped 5 bases and J dropped 1 base, with 11 bases sitting between them. The V gene's germline CDR1 is SGHTA and CDR2 FQGNSA. CDR3 sequence reads: CASSHQGRNTEAFF. The CDR3 bases are TGTGCCAGCAGCCATCAGGGGAGGAACACTGAAGCTTTCTTT.

The rearrangement uses TRBV10-3 and TRBJ2-3, with D possibly matching TRBD2 (6 bases). The CDR3 totals 17 residues. Germline values: CDR1 ENHRY, CDR2 SYGVKD. Trimming shortened V by 0 bases and J by 2 bases, and 15 bases separated the two germline ends. CDR3 amino acids: CAISESGGFKSTDTQYF. The DNA for the CDR3 is TGTGCCATCAGTGAGTCGGGGGGTTTTAAGTCCACAGATACGCAGTATTTT.

The chain is built from TRBV24-1 and TRBJ2-2, with 10 positions matching TRBD1. There are 16 residues in the CDR3. The germline V gene has CDR1 KGHDR and CDR2 SFDVKD. V lost 4 bases, J lost 1 base, and 2 bases stayed unmatched. The CDR3 loop reads CATSDRTGGNTGELFF. For the CDR3, the DNA is TGTGCCACCAGTGACCGGACAGGGGGGAACACCGGGGAGCTGTTTTTT.

The chain employs TRBV27 and TRBJ1-1; D is uncertain. The germline CDR1 and CDR2 sequences are MNHEY and SMNVEV (reference sequence). V was pared by 6 bases and J by 3 bases, with 14 bases between. The CDR3 sequence is 14 residues long. The CDR3 DNA sequence: TGTGCCAGCAGCCCGGGTACGAGGGACACTGAAGCTTTCTTT. This codes for CASSPGTRDTEAFF.

The chain links TRBV5-1 to TRBJ2-2; 11 bases agree with TRBD2. The J segment lost 4 bases and the V segment lost 0 bases, leaving 5 bases of the junction unmatched. CDR3 length: 17 residues. The V gene's germline CDR1 is SGHRS and CDR2 YFSETQ. The CDR3 reads CASSLELAGVVTGELFF. CDR3 bases: TGCGCCAGCAGCTTGGAACTAGCGGGAGTCGTCACCGGGGAGCTGTTTTTT.

This clone was seen only a few times. V is TRBV6-5 and J is TRBJ2-7, with a possible D match to TRBD1 (6 bases). This CDR3 has 14 amino acids. Germline CDR1 is MNHEY and CDR2 is SVGAGI. V gave up 6 bases and J gave up 7 bases, with 19 bases separating them. The CDR3 nucleotides are TGTGCCAGCAGCCTCCAGGGGATCGTGGGAGAGCAGTACTTC. It specifies CASSLQGIVGEQYF.

CDR3 DNA sequence: TGCGCCAGCAGCCCCAGGGTGAACACTGAAGCTTTCTTT. This translates into CASSPRVNTEAFF. V and J are TRBV5-1 and TRBJ1-1; tentative D call: TRBD1 (5 bases). This CDR3 is 13 amino acids long. Trimming took off 4 bases at V and 0 bases at J, with 7 bases between the two ends. Germline assignment: CDR1 SGHRS and CDR2 YFSETQ.

The gene calls are TRBV11-3 and TRBJ2-7; 10 bases match TRBD1. CDR3 length equals 15 residues. V gave up 5 bases and J gave up 3 bases; unmatched junction bases: 7. In germline, CDR1 is SGHNT, CDR2 YENEEA. The CDR3 DNA reads as TGTGCCAGCAGCCCCCGGGGGACAGGGGTCTACGAGCAGTACTTC. Translating it yields CASSPRGTGVYEQYF.

This clone appeared a few times. The chain is built from TRBV6-2 or TRBV6-3 and TRBJ2-1; weak D call: TRBD1 (5 bases). V was pared by 4 bases and J by 4 bases, with 8 bases between. Germline CDR1 reads MNHEY; CDR2 reads SVGEGT. CDR3 size: 13 residues. The CDR3 nucleotides read TGTGCCAGCAGTTTCGACAGATACAATGAGCAGTTCTTC. Its protein product is CASSFDRYNEQFF.